This TCR beta chain stems from a study of cytomegalovirus exposure and HLA in healthy donors. General study results and limits: Association of a missense DCLRE1C variant with TCR beta V- and J-gene trimming was reported in a later analysis.

PCR involved 60 Vbeta and 13 Jbeta primers. The table came from immunoSEQ multiplex PCR; TCRdb's copy has only in-frame clones and leaves some out. This repertoire shows about 130,000 clones, less than 85% found once; its top ten account for around 4%. Germline V gene data show CDR1 as SGHNT and CDR2 as YYREEE (reference sequence). The germline V and J ends were trimmed by 7 bases and 0 bases, with 26 bases remaining between them. The CDR3 is 19 residues long. In regard to this clone: Its antigen is not identified.

The chain carries TRBV5-4 and TRBJ1-5, with D maybe TRBD1 (6 bases). Sequenced material: PBMCs. This receptor was identified in a man between 18 and 29 years old in good health and CMV-seropositive. DNA of the CDR3: TGTGCCAGCCGACACCCCCGGGCAGGGGAGTTTGGTAGCAATCAGCCCCAGCATTTT. Translation gives CASRHPRAGEFGSNQPQHF.